These 32 T cell receptor beta chains came from one sample sequenced in a study of blood T cell repertoires in COVID-19 (dated by TCRdb to 2020 to 2021). The library was prepared using the immunoSEQ multiplex PCR assay. Entries here come from immuneACCESS through TCRdb and include only in-frame sequences with V and J called. Some clones fail to appear in such tables; in the studies checked, an unresolved V gene covers under half of the shortfall, and the cause of the remainder is unknown. This sample has just over 85,000 clones in its table, and roughly nine tenths of those were observed once. The ten largest clones capture more than 8% of the sample. The sequenced material came from peripheral blood. These receptor sequences come from a man aged 50-60 years with acute or convalescent COVID-19.

The rearrangement links TRBV30 to TRBJ2-5; TRBD2 matches 12 bases. CDR1 is GTSNPN, CDR2 SVGIG, per germline (reference sequence). J lost 5 bases, V lost 2 bases, and 9 bases had no gene match. This CDR3 has 16 residues. CDR3 in amino acids: CAWSFGLAGSGETQYF. CDR3 in DNA: TGTGCCTGGAGTTTCGGACTAGCGGGGTCCGGTGAGACCCAGTACTTC. The full variable domain, rest sourced from reference TRBV30 and TRBJ2-5, is SQTIHQWPATLVQPVGSPLSLECTVEGTSNPNLYWYRQAAGRGLQLLFYSVGIGQISSEVPQNLSASRPQDRQFILSSKKLLLSDSGFYLCAWSFGLAGSGETQYFGPGTRLLVL.

As to this clone: Other DNA sequences within the sample encode an identical CDR3. The genes are TRBV6-5 and TRBJ1-5; 8 positions match TRBD1. The CDR3 is 15 residues long. After removal of 7 bases from V and 2 bases from J, the junction contained 7 bases not matched to a gene. Germline V CDR1 and CDR2: MNHEY, SVGAGI. CDR3 nucleotides: TGTGCCAGCAACGGACAGGGTAGCGGCAATCAGCCCCAGCATTTT. Its protein product is CASNGQGSGNQPQHF.

The chain recombines TRBV2 with TRBJ1-1, with 7 bases identical to TRBD1. V lost 6 bases and J lost 0; bases outside the gene matches: 7. Germline V gives CDR1 SNHLY, CDR2 FYNNEI. This CDR3 is built from 15 residues. DNA of the CDR3: TGTGCCAGCAGCCTGACAGGGTGGGTGAACACTGAAGCTTTCTTT. Translated: CASSLTGWVNTEAFF. Looking up the rest from reference TRBV2 and TRBJ1-1 gives the full variable domain: EPEVTQTPSHQVTQMGQEVILRCVPISNHLYFYWYRQILGQKVEFLVSFYNNEISEKSEIFDDQFSVERPDGSNFTLKIRSTKLEDSAMYFCASSLTGWVNTEAFFGQGTRLTVV.

This chain joins TRBV2 and TRBJ2-5; D may be TRBD2 (6 bases). Trimming shortened V by 5 bases and J by 5 bases, and 18 bases separated the two germline ends. The CDR3 is 15 residues long. The V gene's germline CDR1 is SNHLY and CDR2 FYNNEI. CDR3 nucleotide sequence: TGTGCCAGCAGTCCCTCTATAGCGGTACGGGAGACCCAGTACTTC. Its translation: CASSPSIAVRETQYF.

The chain carries TRBV19 and TRBJ2-1; possible D gene TRBD2, 6 bases. Between the trimmed V and J ends, which lost 4 bases and 5 bases, there was a span of 12 bases. The CDR3 is 14 residues long. Germline V gives CDR1 LNHDA, CDR2 SQIVND (reference sequence). CDR3 nucleotide sequence: TGTGCCAGTAGTAAGGACGCGGGGAACAATGAGCAGTTCTTC. The encoded protein is CASSKDAGNNEQFF. The whole variable domain, remainder taken from reference TRBV19 and TRBJ2-1, is DGGITQSPKYLFRKEGQNVTLSCEQNLNHDAMYWYRQDPGQGLRLIYYSQIVNDFQKGDIAEGYSVSREKKESFPLTVTSAQKNPTAFYLCASSKDAGNNEQFFGPGTRLTVL.

This clone was counted a few times. This chain uses TRBV28 with TRBJ2-2; unclear D gene. The V end lost 2 bases, the J end lost 4 bases, and 2 bases lay between the germline ends. The CDR3 consists of 12 residues. In germline, CDR1 is MDHEN, CDR2 SYDVKM. DNA of the CDR3: TGTGCCAGCAGTTTACTCACCGGGGAGCTGTTTTTT. Its translation is CASSLLTGELFF.

J is TRBJ1-6 and V is TRBV5-6; no clear D gene. Germline CDR1 and CDR2: SGHDT and YYEEEE. The CDR3 spans 15 residues. V was cut by 0 bases and J by 10 bases, with 14 bases left in between. The DNA for the CDR3 is TGTGCCAGCAGCTTGGACGCCACACCTCTCTCACCCCTCCACTTT. As protein: CASSLDATPLSPLHF.

This clone was detected only once. The CDR3 sequence is CSGWDRGSDEQFF. The CDR3 coding sequence is TGCAGCGGGTGGGACAGGGGGTCGGATGAGCAGTTCTTC. The rearrangement uses TRBV29-1 and TRBJ2-1; 11 bases align to TRBD1. CDR3 length: 13 residues. The V and J ends lost 7 bases and 8 bases, in that order; junction bases with no gene match: 7. The germline V gene encodes CDR1 SQVTM and CDR2 ANQGSEA.

J is TRBJ1-5 and V is TRBV7-8; D might be TRBD1 (6 bases). Germline CDR1 is SGHVS and CDR2 is FQNEAQ. Trimming removed 1 base from V and 7 bases from J, with 14 bases in between. The length of the CDR3 is 15 residues. Here the CDR3 reads CASSLGQGHGQPQHF. The CDR3 DNA is TGTGCCAGCAGCTTAGGTCAGGGACATGGGCAGCCCCAGCATTTT.

The chain links TRBV29-1 to TRBJ2-3; D not resolved. The V and J ends lost 3 bases and 0 bases respectively, with 10 bases between them. The germline gives CDR1 SQVTM, CDR2 ANQGSEA. CDR3 length: 14 amino acids. CDR3 nucleotide sequence: TGCAGCGTTGAGGAGCCAGCTAGCACAGATACGCAGTATTTT. Its translation is CSVEEPASTDTQYF.

V usage is TRBV5-1 and J usage is TRBJ2-5; 9 nucleotides match TRBD2. This CDR3 has 16 residues. V shed 4 bases, J shed 3 bases, and the junction held 10 bases outside the gene matches. Germline lookup yields CDR1 SGHRS and CDR2 YFSETQ. The CDR3 DNA sequence: TGCGCCAGCAGCCCGTTAGCGGGGGACCTGAAAGAGACCCAGTACTTC. This sequence encodes CASSPLAGDLKETQYF.

The CDR3 loop reads CASSLGTAVPPLHF. The DNA of the CDR3 is TGTGCCAGCAGCTTAGGTACAGCCGTTCCACCCCTCCACTTT. The chain recombines TRBV7-9 with TRBJ1-6; D uncertain. The CDR3 has 14 residues. Germline CDR1 SEHNR, CDR2 FQNEAQ (reference sequence). The V end was cut by 1 base, the J end by 11 bases, with 12 bases between.

In its sample, this clone was seen once. The V and J genes are TRBV12-3 or TRBV12-4 and TRBJ1-2, with 7 positions matching TRBD1. The CDR3 extends over 13 amino acids. With 6 bases clipped from V and 4 bases from J, the junction kept 5 bases outside the gene matches. Here the CDR3 DNA reads TGTGCCAGCAGCTGGGGACAGTCCTATGGCTACACCTTC. Amino acids: CASSWGQSYGYTF.

This clone was counted once. The rearrangement uses TRBV30 and TRBJ1-6; D is possibly TRBD1 (5 bases). The CDR3 is made up of 14 amino acids. The V and J ends lost 0 bases and 9 bases respectively, with 12 bases between them. CDR1 and CDR2 from the germline V gene are GTSNPN and SVGIG (reference sequence). The CDR3 DNA is TGTGCCTGGAGTGTATGGGCAGGGTCTTCACCCCTCCACTTT. This sequence encodes CAWSVWAGSSPLHF.

This chain connects TRBV7-8 to TRBJ2-7, with D possibly being TRBD1 (6 bases). CDR3 size: 15 residues. Germline-derived CDR1 and CDR2 are SGHVS and FQNEAQ. The V gene lost 0 bases and the J gene lost 0 bases, with 9 bases spanning the gap. The CDR3 DNA follows: TGTGCCAGCAGCTTAGCCCGAGGGGGCTCCTACGAGCAGTACTTC. It specifies CASSLARGGSYEQYF. Combining the CDR3 with reference TRBV7-8 and TRBJ2-7 gives the whole variable domain GAGVSQSPRYKVAKRGQDVALRCDPISGHVSLFWYQQALGQGPEFLTYFQNEAQLDKSGLPSDRFFAERPEGSVSTLKIQRTQQEDSAVYLCASSLARGGSYEQYFGPGTRLTVT.

The chain is built from TRBV7-3 and TRBJ1-6; 7 bases line up with TRBD1. The CDR3 contains 15 residues. Per the germline V gene, CDR1 is SGHTA and CDR2 is FQGTGA. The V segment lost 5 bases and the J segment 7 bases; nucleotides outside the gene matches: 8. CDR3 residues: CASSLISTGNSPLHF. The CDR3 DNA reads TGTGCCAGCAGCCTTATTTCGACAGGGAATTCACCCCTCCACTTT.

The count of this clone is one. The chain has TRBV10-1 and TRBJ2-7, with D perhaps matching TRBD2 (7 bases). This CDR3 is built from 16 residues. Per germline, CDR1 WNHNN and CDR2 SYGVQD (reference sequence). The ends were cut back, 0 bases at V and 6 bases at J, with 18 bases in the middle. The CDR3 region is CASSESYPGGLSEQYV. CDR3 DNA: TGCGCCAGCAGTGAGTCATACCCCGGGGGGCTTAGCGAGCAGTACGTC.

This clone was detected once. The V and J genes are TRBV7-2 and TRBJ2-7; 7 nucleotides match TRBD2. The CDR3 loop spans 15 amino acids. With V trimmed by 5 bases and J by 2 bases, 9 bases remained unmatched. The germline V gene encodes CDR1 SGHTA and CDR2 FQGNSA. The CDR3 here is CASSPTSVGAYEQYV. The CDR3 nucleotides are TGTGCCAGCAGCCCTACTAGCGTGGGTGCCTACGAGCAGTACGTC.

This sequence joins TRBV6-2 or TRBV6-3 and TRBJ1-2; tentative D call: TRBD1 (5 bases). V lost 4 bases to trimming and J lost 12 bases, with 15 bases between them. Germline V CDR1 and CDR2: MNHEY, SVGEGT. The CDR3 length is 12 residues. The CDR3 DNA reads TGTGCCAGCAGTTCCGCGACAGCCTGGGACACCTTC. As protein: CASSSATAWDTF.

There are a few counts of this clone. V usage is TRBV6-5 and J usage is TRBJ1-2; possibly TRBD1 for D (6 bases). The CDR3 runs 13 residues. CDR1 and CDR2 from the germline V gene are MNHEY and SVGAGI. Trimming shortened V by 6 bases and J by 0 bases, and 8 bases separated the two germline ends. The CDR3 sequence is CASRDSTNYGYTF. As DNA, the CDR3 is TGTGCCAGCAGGGACAGCACTAACTATGGCTACACCTTC.

The V gene is TRBV20-1, the J gene TRBJ2-7; 10 bases are a match to TRBD1. The CDR3 spans 15 residues. Germline V CDR1 and CDR2: DFQATT, SNEGSKA (reference sequence). Trimming removed 3 bases from V and 3 bases from J; junction bases left unmatched: 8. The CDR3 DNA reads TGCAGTGCTAGTTTGACAGGGGGCTCGAGCTACGAGCAGTACGTC. Translated, it gives CSASLTGGSSYEQYV.

This chain links TRBV7-3 with TRBJ2-3; tentatively, D is TRBD2 (6 bases). CDR1 and CDR2 from the germline V gene are SGHTA and FQGTGA. Between the trimmed V and J ends, which lost 4 bases and 1 base, there was a span of 15 bases. The CDR3 has 16 amino acids. The CDR3 bases are TGTGCCAGCAGCTCAACACCGGGACTTCGCACAGATACGCAGTATTTT. The encoded protein is CASSSTPGLRTDTQYF.

This chain connects TRBV5-1 to TRBJ1-2; 9 bases are a match to TRBD1. Looked up from germline, CDR1 is SGHRS and CDR2 is YFSETQ. V lost 1 base and J lost 6; bases outside the gene matches: 13. The CDR3 is made up of 17 amino acids. The CDR3 sequence: CASSLLGQGMEADGYTF. In DNA, the CDR3 is TGCGCCAGCAGCTTGTTAGGACAGGGGATGGAAGCTGATGGCTACACCTTC.

This chain links TRBV6-1 with TRBJ2-1; TRBD2 agrees at 16 bases. J was trimmed by 7 bases and V by 4 bases; bases with no gene match: 7. Germline V gives CDR1 MNHNS, CDR2 SASEGT. The CDR3 totals 17 residues. Here the CDR3 reads CASSGSGLAGGRNEQFF. Here the CDR3 DNA reads TGTGCCAGCAGTGGGTCGGGACTAGCGGGGGGGCGAAATGAGCAGTTCTTC.

The chain links TRBV19 to TRBJ2-5; maybe TRBD2 (5 bases). Germline CDR1 and CDR2: LNHDA and SQIVND (reference sequence). The CDR3 spans 12 residues. V lost 8 bases, J lost 5 bases, and 12 bases lay in between. Here the CDR3 DNA reads TGTGCCAGTGCAGGAAAGCGGGAGACCCAGTACTTC. It encodes CASAGKRETQYF.

The chain links TRBV7-9 to TRBJ1-2; TRBD1 agrees at 7 bases. The germline CDR1 and CDR2 sequences are SEHNR and FQNEAQ (reference sequence). Trimming at V came to 6 bases and at J to 3 bases, leaving 7 bases not matched to a gene. CDR3 size: 14 residues. CDR3 loop: CASRPGTEDYGYTF. CDR3 in DNA: TGTGCCAGCAGACCCGGGACAGAAGACTATGGCTACACCTTC.

The CDR3 loop is CASTLDRESYNEQFF. CDR3 DNA sequence: TGTGCCAGCACCTTGGACAGGGAGTCCTACAATGAGCAGTTCTTC. The chain has TRBV21-1 and TRBJ2-1; the DNA was not used to check the table's D call, TRBD1. TRBV21-1 is shown as a pseudogene. The CDR3 contains 15 residues.

This chain links TRBV7-6 with TRBJ2-5; 9 nucleotides line up with TRBD2. Germline CDR1 reads SGHVS; CDR2 reads FNYEAQ. Germline trimming cut 7 bases from V and 2 bases from J; bases unmatched to any gene: 20. The CDR3 covers 19 residues. The CDR3 DNA follows: TGTGCCAGCATCCCTTTCTCCCAGCGGGGGGCCATGATTCAAGAGACCCAGTACTTC. It specifies CASIPFSQRGAMIQETQYF. The full variable domain, rest sourced from reference TRBV7-6 and TRBJ2-5, is GAGVSQSPRYKVTKRGQDVALRCDPISGHVSLYWYRQALGQGPEFLTYFNYEAQQDKSGLPNDRFSAERPEGSISTLTIQRTEQRDSAMYRCASIPFSQRGAMIQETQYFGPGTRLLVL.

This sequence joins TRBV5-1 and TRBJ1-6; 8 bases line up with TRBD1. The CDR3 spans 15 residues. Germline V gene sequence: CDR1 SGHRS, CDR2 YFSETQ. With V trimmed by 4 bases and J by 6 bases, 6 bases remained unmatched. CDR3 residues: CASSDGTGFNSPLHF. The CDR3 coding sequence is TGCGCCAGCAGCGACGGGACAGGATTTAATTCACCCCTCCACTTT. Using reference TRBV5-1 and TRBJ1-6 for the parts outside the CDR3, the full variable domain is KAGVTQTPRYLIKTRGQQVTLSCSPISGHRSVSWYQQTPGQGLQFLFEYFSETQRNKGNFPGRFSGRQFSNSRSEMNVSTLELGDSALYLCASSDGTGFNSPLHFGNGTRLTVT.

The V call is TRBV10-3, the J call TRBJ1-3, with D perhaps TRBD1 (5 bases). The CDR3 covers 17 residues. The germline gives CDR1 ENHRY, CDR2 SYGVKD. V was clipped by 0 bases and J by 3 bases, with 15 bases between them. CDR3 sequence: CAISESAQGGFGNTIYF. The CDR3 nucleotides are TGTGCCATCAGTGAGTCGGCGCAGGGAGGTTTTGGAAACACCATATATTTT.

The chain has TRBV29-1 and TRBJ2-5; a possible D gene is TRBD1 (6 bases). CDR1 and CDR2 (germline): SQVTM, ANQGSEA. CDR3 length: 12 amino acids. The germline V and J ends were trimmed by 5 bases and 5 bases, with 12 bases remaining between them. CDR3 loop: CSVTTGQETQYF. The CDR3 DNA follows: TGCAGCGTTACCACAGGGCAGGAGACCCAGTACTTC. Supplemented by reference TRBV29-1 and TRBJ2-5, the full variable domain reads SAVISQKPSRDICQRGTSLTIQCQVDSQVTMMFWYRQQPGQSLTLIATANQGSEATYESGFVIDKFPISRPNLTFSTLTVSNMSPEDSSIYLCSVTTGQETQYFGPGTRLLVL.

The rearrangement links TRBV12-3 or TRBV12-4 to TRBJ1-1; 7 bases are a match to TRBD1. The trim removed 6 bases at V and 12 bases at J, leaving 10 bases unmatched. This CDR3 spans 12 amino acids. This chain's CDR3 is CASRQSDRATFF. DNA for the CDR3: TGTGCCAGCAGACAAAGCGACAGGGCGACTTTCTTT.